This T cell receptor beta chain was documented in a study of T cells expressing NK-cell markers. TCRdb reanalyzed the 5' RACE reads, giving one entry per CDR3 protein sequence and no DNA. This sample's table has about 260,000 distinct CDR3 sequences. The V gene's germline CDR1 is MNHEY and CDR2 SVGAGI. CDR3 length: 16 amino acids. The source is a young man in good health. The V call is TRBV6-5, the J call TRBJ2-1; TCRdb's D gene call, TRBD1, goes unchecked for lack of DNA. The sample taken for sequencing was blood T cells: a sorted CD56 or NKG2C T cell subset, CD4+ or CD8+ T cells, or bulk PBMC T cells (not recorded which). Here the CDR3 reads CASSYRGTYSYNEQFF.